The subject of this entry is one TCR beta chain. The source of the sample is a study of cytomegalovirus exposure and HLA in healthy donors. Both 60 Vbeta primers and 13 Jbeta primers went into the PCR. Some clones are missing from TCRdb's copy, which holds only in-frame ones; the method was immunoSEQ multiplex PCR. This sample carries about 98,000 clones, 74% of them seen once, and the ten largest clones take approximately 1.8%. Germline CDR1 reads SGHTA; CDR2 reads FQGNSA. V lost 5 bases and J lost 2, with 9 bases in between. The CDR3 extends over 14 amino acids. The TCR sequence derives from a male donor in good health and CMV-seronegative. The V gene is TRBV7-2, the J gene TRBJ1-4; maybe TRBD1 (5 bases). Sequenced input: PBMCs. In DNA, the CDR3 is TGTGCCAGCAGCCCGGGACTCACTAATGAAAAACTGTTTTTT. This gives the protein CASSPGLTNEKLFF.